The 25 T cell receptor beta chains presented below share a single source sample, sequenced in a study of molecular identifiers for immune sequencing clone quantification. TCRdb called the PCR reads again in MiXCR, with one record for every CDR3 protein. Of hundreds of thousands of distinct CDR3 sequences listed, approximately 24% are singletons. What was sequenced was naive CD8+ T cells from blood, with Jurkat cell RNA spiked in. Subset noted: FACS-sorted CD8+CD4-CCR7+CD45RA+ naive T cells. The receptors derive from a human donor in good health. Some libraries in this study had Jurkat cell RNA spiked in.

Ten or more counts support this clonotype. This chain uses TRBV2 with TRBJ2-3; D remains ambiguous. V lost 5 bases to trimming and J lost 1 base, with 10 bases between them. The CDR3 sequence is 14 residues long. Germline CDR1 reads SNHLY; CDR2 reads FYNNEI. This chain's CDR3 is CASSQPDRTDTQYF. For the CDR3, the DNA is TGTGCCAGCAGTCAACCCGATCGCACAGATACGCAGTATTTT.

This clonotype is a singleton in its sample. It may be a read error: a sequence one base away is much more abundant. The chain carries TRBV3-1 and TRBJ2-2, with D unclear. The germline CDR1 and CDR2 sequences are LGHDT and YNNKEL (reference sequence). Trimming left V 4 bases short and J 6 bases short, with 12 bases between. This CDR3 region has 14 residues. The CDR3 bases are TGTGCCAGCAGCCTAGAAGCTGGCGCCGGGGAGCTGTTTTTT. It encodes CASSLEAGAGELFF.

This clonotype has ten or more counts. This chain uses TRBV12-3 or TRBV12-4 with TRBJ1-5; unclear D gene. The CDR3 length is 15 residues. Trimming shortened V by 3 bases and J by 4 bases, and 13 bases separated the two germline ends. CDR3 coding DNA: TGTGCCAGCAGTTTGTGGTCGGAAAAGAATCAGCCCCAGCATTTT. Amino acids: CASSLWSEKNQPQHF.

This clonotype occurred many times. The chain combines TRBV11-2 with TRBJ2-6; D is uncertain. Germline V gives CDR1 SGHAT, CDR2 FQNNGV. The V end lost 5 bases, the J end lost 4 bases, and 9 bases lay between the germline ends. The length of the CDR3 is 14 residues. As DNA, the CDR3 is TGTGCCAGCAGCGGGCTGCTGGGGGCCAACGTCCTGACTTTC. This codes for CASSGLLGANVLTF.

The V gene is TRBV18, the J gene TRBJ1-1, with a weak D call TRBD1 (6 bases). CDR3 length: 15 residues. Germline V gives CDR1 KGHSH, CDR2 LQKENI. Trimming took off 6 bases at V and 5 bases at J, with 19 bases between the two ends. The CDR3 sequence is CASSSGAHAGTEAFF. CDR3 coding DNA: TGTGCCAGCTCTTCAGGGGCGCACGCGGGGACTGAAGCTTTCTTT. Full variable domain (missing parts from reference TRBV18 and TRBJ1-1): NAGVMQNPRHLVRRRGQEARLRCSPMKGHSHVYWYRQLPEEGLKFMVYLQKENIIDESGMPKERFSAEFPKEGPSILRIQQVVRGDSAAYFCASSSGAHAGTEAFFGQGTRLTVV.

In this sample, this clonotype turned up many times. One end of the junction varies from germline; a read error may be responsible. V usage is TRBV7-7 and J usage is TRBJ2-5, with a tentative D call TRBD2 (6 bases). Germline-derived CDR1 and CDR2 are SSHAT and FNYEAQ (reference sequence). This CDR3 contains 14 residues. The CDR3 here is CASSFSTSQETQYF. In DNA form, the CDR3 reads TGTGCTAGCAGCTTCTCGACTAGTCAAGAGACCCAGTACTTC.

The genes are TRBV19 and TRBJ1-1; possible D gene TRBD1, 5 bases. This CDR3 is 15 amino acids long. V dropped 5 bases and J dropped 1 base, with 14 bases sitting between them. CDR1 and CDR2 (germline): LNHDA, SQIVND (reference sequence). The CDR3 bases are TGTGCCAGTAGTCCCAACGGGGGTTGGAACACTGAAGCTTTCTTT. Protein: CASSPNGGWNTEAFF. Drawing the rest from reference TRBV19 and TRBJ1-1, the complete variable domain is DGGITQSPKYLFRKEGQNVTLSCEQNLNHDAMYWYRQDPGQGLRLIYYSQIVNDFQKGDIAEGYSVSREKKESFPLTVTSAQKNPTAFYLCASSPNGGWNTEAFFGQGTRLTVV.

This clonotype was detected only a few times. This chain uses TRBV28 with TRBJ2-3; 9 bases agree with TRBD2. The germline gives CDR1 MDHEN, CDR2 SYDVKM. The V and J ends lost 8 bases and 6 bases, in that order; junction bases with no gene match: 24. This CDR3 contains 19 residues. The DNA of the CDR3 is TGTGCCAGCGTTCTGAGCCCCGCAACTAGAGCGGGAGGTTGGGATACGCAGTATTTT. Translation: CASVLSPATRAGGWDTQYF.

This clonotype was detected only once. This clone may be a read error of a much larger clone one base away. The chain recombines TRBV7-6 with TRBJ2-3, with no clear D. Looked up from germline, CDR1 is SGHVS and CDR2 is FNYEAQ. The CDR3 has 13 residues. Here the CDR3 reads CASSSSPSDTLYF. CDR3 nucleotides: TGTGCCAGCAGCAGCTCGCCCTCAGATACGCTGTATTTT.

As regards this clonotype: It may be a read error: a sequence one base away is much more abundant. CDR3 residues: CSATSGSYYEQYF. As DNA, the CDR3 is TGCAGTGCTACATCGGGGAGCTACTACGAGCAGTACTTC. The chain recombines TRBV20-1 with TRBJ2-7; D possibly corresponds to TRBD2 (5 bases). Germline values: CDR1 DFQATT, CDR2 SNEGSKA (reference sequence). This CDR3 has 13 residues. Trimming left V 4 bases short and J 3 bases short, with 13 bases between.

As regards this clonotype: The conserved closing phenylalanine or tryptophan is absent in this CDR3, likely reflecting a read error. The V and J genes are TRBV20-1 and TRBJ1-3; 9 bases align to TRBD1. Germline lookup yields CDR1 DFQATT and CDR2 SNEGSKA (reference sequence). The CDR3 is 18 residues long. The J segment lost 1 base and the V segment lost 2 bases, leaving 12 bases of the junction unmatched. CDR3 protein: CSARWGTGSSPSGNTIYL. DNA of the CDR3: TGCAGTGCTAGATGGGGGACAGGGTCTTCGCCTTCTGGAAACACCATATATCTT.

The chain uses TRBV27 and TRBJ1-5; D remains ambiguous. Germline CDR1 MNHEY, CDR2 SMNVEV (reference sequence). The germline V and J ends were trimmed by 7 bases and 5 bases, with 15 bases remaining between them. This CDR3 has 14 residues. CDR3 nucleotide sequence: TGTGCCAGCAAGGTGGGGTCGCGGGATCAGCCCCAGCATTTT. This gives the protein CASKVGSRDQPQHF.

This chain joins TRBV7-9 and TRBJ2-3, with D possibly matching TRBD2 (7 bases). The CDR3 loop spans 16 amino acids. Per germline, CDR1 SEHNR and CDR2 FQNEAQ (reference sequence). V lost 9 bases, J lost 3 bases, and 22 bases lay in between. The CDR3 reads CASHPRGAASTDTQYF. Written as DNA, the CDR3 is TGTGCCAGTCACCCCCGGGGGGCCGCGAGTACAGATACGCAGTATTTT.

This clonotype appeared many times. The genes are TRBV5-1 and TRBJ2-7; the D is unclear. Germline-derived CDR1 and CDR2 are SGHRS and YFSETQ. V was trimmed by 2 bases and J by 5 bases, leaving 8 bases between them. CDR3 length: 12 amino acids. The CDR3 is CASSFLGHEQYF. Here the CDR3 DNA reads TGCGCCAGCAGCTTTTTAGGCCACGAGCAGTACTTC.

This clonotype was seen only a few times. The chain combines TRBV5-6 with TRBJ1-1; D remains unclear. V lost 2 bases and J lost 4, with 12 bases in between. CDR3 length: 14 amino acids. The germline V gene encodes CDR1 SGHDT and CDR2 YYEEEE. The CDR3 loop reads CASSFLQEGTEAFF. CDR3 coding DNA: TGTGCCAGCAGCTTCTTGCAGGAAGGCACTGAAGCTTTCTTT.

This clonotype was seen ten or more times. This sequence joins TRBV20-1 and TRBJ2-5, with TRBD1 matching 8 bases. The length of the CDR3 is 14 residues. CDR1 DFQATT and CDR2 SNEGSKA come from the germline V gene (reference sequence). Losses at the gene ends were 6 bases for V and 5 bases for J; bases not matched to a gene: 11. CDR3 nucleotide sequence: TGCAGTGCAGAGGACAGGGATGTTTTGGAGACCCAGTACTTC. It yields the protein CSAEDRDVLETQYF.

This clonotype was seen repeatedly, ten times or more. CDR3: CASSPRQGPIDTQYF. In DNA form, the CDR3 reads TGTGCCAGCAGTCCAAGACAGGGGCCAATAGATACGCAGTATTTT. The V call is TRBV12-3 or TRBV12-4, the J call TRBJ2-3; 8 bases agree with TRBD1. The CDR3 extends over 15 amino acids. The V and J ends lost 5 bases and 5 bases, in that order; junction bases with no gene match: 9.

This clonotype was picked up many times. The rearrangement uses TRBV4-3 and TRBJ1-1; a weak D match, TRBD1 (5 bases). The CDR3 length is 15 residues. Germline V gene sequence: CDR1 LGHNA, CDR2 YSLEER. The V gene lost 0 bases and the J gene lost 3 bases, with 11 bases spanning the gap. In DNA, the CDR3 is TGCGCCAGCAGCCAAGACGGGGGTCGGGACACTGAAGCTTTCTTT. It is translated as CASSQDGGRDTEAFF.

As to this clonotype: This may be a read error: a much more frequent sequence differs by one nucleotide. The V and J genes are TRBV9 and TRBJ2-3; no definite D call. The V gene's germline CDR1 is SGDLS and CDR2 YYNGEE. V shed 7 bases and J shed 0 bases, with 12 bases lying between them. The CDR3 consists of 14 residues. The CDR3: CASGAFTSTDTQYF. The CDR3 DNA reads TGTGCCAGCGGCGCGTTTACTAGCACAGATACGCAGTATTTT.

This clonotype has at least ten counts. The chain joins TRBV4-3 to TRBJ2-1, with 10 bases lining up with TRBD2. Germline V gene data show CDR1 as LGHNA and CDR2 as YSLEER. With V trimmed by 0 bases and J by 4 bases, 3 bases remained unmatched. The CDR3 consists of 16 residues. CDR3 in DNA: TGCGCCAGCAGCCAAGATTTTAGCGGGGGGTACAATGAGCAGTTCTTC. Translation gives CASSQDFSGGYNEQFF.

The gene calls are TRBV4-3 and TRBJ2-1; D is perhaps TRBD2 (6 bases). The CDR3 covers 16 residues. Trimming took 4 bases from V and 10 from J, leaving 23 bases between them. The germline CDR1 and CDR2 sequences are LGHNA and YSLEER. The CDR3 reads CASSLEFEAGAGEQFF. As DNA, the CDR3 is TGCGCCAGCAGCCTCGAATTTGAAGCGGGTGCGGGGGAGCAGTTCTTC.

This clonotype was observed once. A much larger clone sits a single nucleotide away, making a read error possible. The CDR3 bases are TGCGCCAGCAGGCTAGCGGGAGATAACATTCAGTTCTTC. Residues: CASRLAGDNIQFF. J is TRBJ2-4 and V is TRBV5-1; 10 positions match TRBD2. The assigned J gene may be wrong: the sequence end matches TRBJ2-1 better. Germline V gene lookup returns CDR1 SGHRS and CDR2 YFSETQ. The CDR3 sequence is 13 residues long.

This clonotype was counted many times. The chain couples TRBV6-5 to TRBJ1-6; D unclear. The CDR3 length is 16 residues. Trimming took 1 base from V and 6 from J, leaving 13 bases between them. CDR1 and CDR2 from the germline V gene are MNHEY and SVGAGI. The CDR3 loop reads CASSYYPGPPNSPLHF. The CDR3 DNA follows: TGTGCCAGCAGTTACTACCCTGGTCCGCCTAATTCACCCCTCCACTTT.

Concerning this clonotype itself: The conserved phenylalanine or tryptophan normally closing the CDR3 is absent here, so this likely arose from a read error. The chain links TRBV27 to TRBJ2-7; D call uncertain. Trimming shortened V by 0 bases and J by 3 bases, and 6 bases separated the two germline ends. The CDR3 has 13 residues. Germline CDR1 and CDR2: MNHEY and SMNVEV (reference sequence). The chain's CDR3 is CASSLSPSYEQYS. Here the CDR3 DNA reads TGTGCCAGCAGTTTATCGCCCAGCTACGAGCAGTACTCC.

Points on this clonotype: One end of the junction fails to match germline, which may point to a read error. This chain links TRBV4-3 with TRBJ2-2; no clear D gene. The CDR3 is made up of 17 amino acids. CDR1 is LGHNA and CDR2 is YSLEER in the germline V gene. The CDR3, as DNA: TGCGCCAGCAGCCTTCCCGTTGGCAGGATGAACCCCGGGGAGCTGTTTTTT. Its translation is CASSLPVGRMNPGELFF.